This T cell receptor (beta chain) was documented in a study of beta chain features in type 1 diabetes. Study outcomes and limitations: Patients with Type 1 diabetes showed moderately but significantly shorter TCRB CDR3s in all four CD4+ subsets.

This clone showed up just a few times. The antigen is unknown. Trimming cost V 6 bases and J 2 bases, with 13 bases left between them. The CDR3 runs 14 residues. The germline V gene has CDR1 MNHEY and CDR2 SVGAGI. The isolated RNA, all of it, was reverse transcribed, so expressed TCRB transcripts were what got sequenced. Libraries were prepared by immunoSEQ multiplex PCR; TCRdb keeps only in-frame clonotypes and omits some of them. The table records about 240,000 clones, about 14% of them present only once. The rearrangement uses TRBV6-5 and TRBJ2-5; D is unresolved. This clonotype originated in a man aged 25-40 years with type 1 diabetes. Sequenced: naive CD4+ T cells from blood. CDR3 in DNA: TGTGCCAGCAGACACGACACCTTACAAGAGACCCAGTACTTC. Its protein product is CASRHDTLQETQYF.